These T cell receptor beta chains were read from a single sample in a study of T cells in Graves' hyperthyroidism and ophthalmopathy. In TCRdb, the multiplex PCR reads were re-called with MiXCR into one record per CDR3 protein. The table lists 500,000 to 750,000 distinct CDR3 sequences, approximately 15% of them singletons. Source material: blood. These receptors were collected from a woman in her late teens or twenties with Graves' ophthalmopathy. The CDR3 runs from the conserved cysteine through the conserved F or W. D genes are given only for firm matches. Size tells how often a clone was seen (once, few, many) or the class of an expanded clone, and some rows leave it out.

many	TRBD2	TRBJ2-5	15	TRBV5-1	CASSEAGLIKETQYF	TGCGCCAGCAGCGAAGCGGGACTTATAAAAGAGACCCAGTACTTC
many	TRBD1	TRBJ2-2	15	TRBV12-5	CASGLQGANTGELFF	TGTGCTAGTGGTTTGCAGGGGGCGAACACCGGGGAGCTGTTTTTT
.	TRBD1	TRBJ1-2	16	TRBV28	CASSLTRDSWSWGYTF	TGTGCCAGCAGTCTCACCCGGGACAGCTGGTCGTGGGGCTACACCTTC
many	TRBD1	TRBJ2-7	15	TRBV6-6	CASSYSRQGDSRQYF	TGTGCCAGCAGTTACTCGAGACAGGGTGATTCGCGGCAGTACTTC
many	.	TRBJ2-3	13	TRBV7-2	CASSSMQGNTQYF	TGTGCCAGCAGCTCTATGCAGGGGAATACGCAGTATTTT
many	.	TRBJ2-1	16	TRBV5-5	CASYASTVAFYNEQFF	TGTGCCAGCTATGCATCGACAGTGGCCTTCTACAATGAGCAGTTCTTC
few	.	TRBJ1-2	15	TRBV19	CASSIDHPGRYGYTF	TGTGCCAGTAGTATAGATCATCCGGGTCGCTATGGCTACACCTTC
few	TRBD2	TRBJ2-5	19	TRBV6-2/TRBV6-3	CASSYSSREGRRLGETQYF	TGTGCCAGCAGTTACTCGAGTCGGGAGGGCCGTCGTTTGGGTGAGACCCAGTACTTC
many	.	TRBJ2-7	12	TRBV28	CASIGDTYEQYF	TGTGCCAGCATCGGGGACACCTACGAGCAGTACTTC
.	TRBD1	TRBJ1-1	11	TRBV27	CATGTGVGAFF	TGTGCCACCGGGACAGGGGTCGGAGCTTTCTTT
many	.	TRBJ1-5	15	TRBV12-3/TRBV12-4	CASSLRGQGYQPQHF	TGTGCCAGCAGTTTGCGCGGGCAGGGTTATCAGCCCCAGCATTTT
few	TRBD2	TRBJ2-1	16	TRBV9	CASSVDPGTSYNEQFF	TGTGCCAGCAGCGTAGACCCCGGGACTAGCTACAATGAGCAGTTCTTC
few	TRBD2	TRBJ2-4	17	TRBV20-1	CSARDQERGIAKNIQYF	TGCAGTGCTAGAGATCAGGAGCGGGGAATAGCCAAAAACATTCAGTACTTC
.	.	TRBJ1-2	14	TRBV30	CAWRRGGGMSGYTF	TGTGCCTGGAGGAGGGGTGGGGGCATGAGTGGCTACACCTTC
few	.	TRBJ1-6	14	TRBV11-3	CASSLGTDNSPLHF	TGTGCCAGCAGCTTAGGGACAGATAATTCACCCCTCCACTTT
few	TRBD2	TRBJ2-6	15	TRBV20-1	CSAREGGFGANVLTF	TGCAGTGCTAGAGAGGGGGGGTTCGGGGCCAACGTCCTGACTTTC
many	.	TRBJ1-4	14	TRBV6-1	CASSSGGTNEKLFF	TGTGCCAGCAGTTCCGGGGGAACTAATGAAAAACTGTTTTTT
few	TRBD2	TRBJ2-7	15	TRBV7-9	CASSLALGGRYEQYF	TGTGCCAGCAGCTTAGCCCTGGGAGGGCGTTACGAGCAGTACTTC
many	.	TRBJ2-5	15	TRBV12-3/TRBV12-4	CASSPSTRYQETQYF	TGTGCCAGCAGTCCGTCGACTCGGTACCAAGAGACCCAGTACTTC
many	TRBD2	TRBJ2-3	16	TRBV11-3	CASSQEGREEADTQYF	TGTGCCAGCAGCCAAGAGGGGCGGGAGGAGGCAGATACGCAGTATTTT
many	TRBD1	TRBJ1-4	15	TRBV30	CAWSALGQGNEKLFF	TGTGCCTGGAGTGCGTTGGGACAGGGGAACGAGAAACTGTTTTTT
many	.	TRBJ1-1	12	TRBV7-9	CASSLEEGEAFF	TGTGCCAGCAGCTTAGAAGAGGGTGAAGCTTTCTTT
many	TRBD1	TRBJ2-4	15	TRBV20-1	CSARYAGGAMNIQYF	TGCAGTGCTCGGTACGCAGGGGGCGCGATGAACATTCAGTACTTC
few	TRBD2	TRBJ2-2	15	TRBV24-1	CATSEGLAGPGELFF	TGTGCCACCAGCGAAGGACTAGCGGGACCCGGGGAGCTGTTTTTT
many	TRBD2	TRBJ2-7	14	TRBV20-1	CSAPSSGTTYEQYF	TGCAGTGCTCCTTCGAGCGGGACCACTTACGAGCAGTACTTC
.	TRBD1	TRBJ2-7	16	TRBV14	CASSQYGTGNTYEQYF	TGTGCCAGCAGCCAGTACGGGACAGGGAATACCTACGAGCAGTACTTC
many	TRBD2	TRBJ2-1	16	TRBV7-2	CASSFRPLAGGGEQFF	TGTGCCAGCAGCTTCCGTCCACTAGCGGGAGGAGGCGAGCAGTTCTTC
few	.	TRBJ2-3	13	TRBV19	CARGSGPTDTQYF	TGTGCCAGGGGAAGCGGGCCCACAGATACGCAGTATTTT
few	.	TRBJ1-3	18	TRBV12-3/TRBV12-4	CASSDLTLGEGSGNTIYF	TGTGCCAGCAGTGACCTAACATTGGGAGAGGGCTCTGGAAACACCATATATTTT
few	TRBD2	TRBJ2-1	15	TRBV27	CASSSAGGPFNEQFF	TGTGCCAGCAGTTCAGCGGGAGGGCCGTTCAATGAGCAGTTCTTC
once	TRBD2	TRBJ2-1	16	TRBV12-3/TRBV12-4	CASSRPGTSGYNEQFF	TGTGCCAGCAGCCGCCCCGGGACTAGCGGCTACAATGAGCAGTTCTTC
many	TRBD1	TRBJ1-4	13	TRBV20-1	CSASGQGGEKLFF	TGCAGTGCTAGTGGGCAGGGGGGCGAAAAACTGTTTTTT
many	.	TRBJ1-2	14	TRBV11-2	CASSLGWAGDGYTF	TGTGCCAGCAGCTTAGGTTGGGCGGGGGATGGCTACACCTTC
many	TRBD2	TRBJ2-1	16	TRBV11-2	CASSSRTSGTYNEQFF	TGTGCCAGCAGCTCCCGGACTAGCGGGACCTACAATGAGCAGTTCTTC
.	TRBD2	TRBJ2-1	15	TRBV19	CASSQAGDSYNEQFF	TGTGCCAGTAGTCAAGCGGGGGACTCCTACAATGAGCAGTTCTTC
.	TRBD1	TRBJ2-7	17	TRBV5-5	CASSVLGTGVSSYEQYF	TGTGCCAGCAGCGTGCTCGGGACAGGGGTGAGCTCCTACGAGCAGTACTTC
many	.	TRBJ1-5	14	TRBV12-3/TRBV12-4	CASSIHLSNQPQHF	TGTGCCAGCAGTATACATCTCAGCAATCAGCCCCAGCATTTT
.	.	TRBJ2-1	16	TRBV27	CASSLLWLASNNEQFF	TGTGCCAGCAGTCTACTCTGGCTAGCGAGCAACAATGAGCAGTTCTTC
many	TRBD1	TRBJ1-1	14	TRBV20-1	CSTRDRGMNTEAFF	TGCAGTACCCGGGACAGGGGCATGAACACTGAAGCTTTCTTT
.	.	TRBJ1-4	15	TRBV20-1	CSARDPRRSNEKLFF	TGCAGTGCTAGAGATCCTAGACGGAGTAATGAAAAACTGTTTTTT
few	.	TRBJ2-7	14	TRBV10-3	CAISDSPRDYEQYF	TGTGCCATCAGTGATTCGCCGAGGGACTACGAGCAGTACTTC
many	TRBD2	TRBJ2-3	15	TRBV28	CASRLSGTSTDTQYF	TGTGCCAGCAGACTTAGCGGGACTAGCACAGATACGCAGTATTTT
few	.	TRBJ2-2	13	TRBV5-1	CASSRRSAGELFF	TGCGCCAGCAGCCGCCGGAGTGCCGGGGAGCTGTTTTTT
many	.	TRBJ1-5	14	TRBV12-3/TRBV12-4	CASSPTGGRQPQHF	TGTGCCAGCAGTCCAACTGGGGGGAGACAGCCCCAGCATTTT
many	TRBD2	TRBJ2-7	14	TRBV6-1	CASATGGPVNEQYF	TGTGCCAGCGCGACGGGAGGGCCAGTAAACGAGCAGTACTTC
.	.	TRBJ2-1	11	TRBV25-1	CASSLGPGEFF	TGTGCCAGCTCCCTTGGGCCCGGGGAGTTCTTC
many	TRBD1	TRBJ2-3	16	TRBV7-9	CASSIGTGTRTDTQYF	TGTGCCAGCAGCATCGGGACAGGAACTCGCACAGATACGCAGTATTTT
few	.	TRBJ1-5	15	TRBV20-1	CSAPNRAGPNQPQHF	TGCAGTGCTCCAAACAGGGCGGGGCCCAATCAGCCCCAGCATTTT
.	TRBD2	TRBJ2-7	15	TRBV4-1	CASSQVALAAYEQYF	TGCGCCAGCAGCCAAGTAGCTCTAGCGGCCTACGAGCAGTACTTC
many	.	TRBJ2-7	14	TRBV19	CASSVSMSSYEQYF	TGTGCCAGTAGTGTTAGTATGAGCTCCTACGAGCAGTACTTC
.	.	TRBJ1-1	17	TRBV5-8	CASSLVAAPSWDTEAFF	TGTGCCAGCAGCTTGGTGGCAGCTCCCTCATGGGACACTGAAGCTTTCTTT